Listed below are T cell receptor beta chains from one sample, sequenced in a study of PD-1 blockade in classical Hodgkin lymphoma. Only in-frame clones appear in the TCRdb table, and some are missing; sequencing was by immunoSEQ multiplex PCR. The profile covers tens of thousands of clones, with 70% to 80% appearing a single time and around 20% taken by the ten largest. This specimen consisted of peripheral blood mononuclear cells (PBMCs), obtained before the fourth cycle of nivolumab. The receptors here all came from a human donor with classical Hodgkin lymphoma. CDR3s include the opening cysteine and the closing phenylalanine or tryptophan. The D gene is left open where the match is weak. Expanded clones get a size class; other rows say once, few or many, or leave the size out.

-	-	TRBV5-1	TRBJ2-5	CASSLGGLETQYF	TGCGCCAGCAGCCTAGGGGGACTAGAGACCCAGTACTTC
-	-	TRBV7-6	TRBJ1-1	CASRILPGNTEAFF	TGTGCCAGCAGAATACTCCCGGGGAACACTGAAGCTTTCTTT
-	-	TRBV6-1	TRBJ1-3	CASTSDSSGNTIYF	TGTGCCAGCACGTCGGACAGCTCTGGAAACACCATATATTTT
-	TRBD2	TRBV4-3	TRBJ2-5	CASSPGLAQGTQYF	TGCGCCAGCAGCCCGGGACTAGCCCAGGGGACCCAGTACTTC
-	TRBD2	TRBV28	TRBJ2-3	CASSLSSGGLYRTDTQYF	TGTGCCAGCAGTTTATCTAGCGGGGGACTTTACCGCACAGATACGCAGTATTTT
-	TRBD1	TRBV19	TRBJ1-5	CASGTGRDQPQHF	TGTGCCAGTGGGACAGGGAGGGATCAGCCCCAGCATTTT
-	-	TRBV5-1	TRBJ2-5	CASSRSGAAEETQYF	TGCGCCAGCAGCCGGTCGGGGGCCGCCGAAGAGACCCAGTACTTC
-	TRBD1	TRBV6-5	TRBJ1-2	CASSYRRGLGYGYTF	TGTGCCAGCAGTTACAGGAGGGGGCTCGGCTATGGCTACACCTTC
-	-	TRBV2	TRBJ2-1	CASRTHSYNEQFF	TGTGCCAGTAGGACTCACTCGTACAATGAGCAGTTCTTC
-	-	TRBV10-3	TRBJ1-3	CAIRQVTGNTIYF	TGTGCCATCAGACAGGTTACTGGAAACACCATATATTTT
once	TRBD1	TRBV5-1	TRBJ1-2	CASSLETGGPGYTF	TGCGCCAGCAGCTTGGAAACAGGGGGTCCTGGCTACACCTTC
-	-	TRBV5-8	TRBJ1-1	CASSLLGKGTEAFF	TGTGCCAGCAGCTTACTCGGGAAGGGAACTGAAGCTTTCTTT
-	TRBD2	TRBV9	TRBJ2-2	CASSISRAGENTGELFF	TGTGCCAGCAGCATCTCTCGAGCGGGAGAGAACACCGGGGAGCTGTTTTTT
-	-	TRBV19	TRBJ2-2	CASGNGRGTGELFF	TGTGCCAGTGGAAACGGCAGGGGCACCGGGGAGCTGTTTTTT
-	TRBD1	TRBV11-2	TRBJ2-1	CASSFGQGWISRNHNEQFF	TGTGCCAGCAGCTTCGGACAGGGGTGGATCTCCAGGAACCACAATGAGCAGTTCTTC
few	TRBD1	TRBV5-4	TRBJ1-1	CASSRTGEAFF	TGTGCCAGCAGCAGGACAGGTGAAGCTTTCTTT
-	TRBD1	TRBV28	TRBJ1-3	CASSPGGSGNTIYF	TGTGCCAGCAGTCCAGGGGGTTCTGGAAACACCATATATTTT